Following are 6 T cell receptor beta chains from one sample sequenced in a study of long-term antiretroviral therapy in people with HIV (dated by TCRdb to the early 2020s). The immunoSEQ hsTCRB v3.0 assay was used at survey level resolution for TRB variable region sequencing. TCRdb holds this immuneACCESS table with in-frame rearrangements only. Some clones are missing; in checked studies, unresolved V genes explain under half, and the rest has no known cause. For this sample the table gives about 24,000 clones, of which over 80% were detected only once. The ten largest account for approximately 9.3% of the sample. The sequencing used unsorted PBMCs, collected 1.8 years before starting antiretroviral therapy. These receptors came from a man aged 50-59 years with HIV.

This chain links TRBV7-3 with TRBJ2-5; 10 bases match TRBD1. V shed 5 bases, J shed 3 bases, and the junction held 9 bases outside the gene matches. The CDR3 is made up of 16 amino acids. Germline CDR1 is SGHTA and CDR2 is FQGTGA. The CDR3 coding sequence is TGTGCCAGCAGCCCCGCGCCGGGGACAGGGGAAGAGACCCAGTACTTC. This gives the protein CASSPAPGTGEETQYF.

This rearrangement joins TRBV9 to TRBJ2-7; 9 bases line up with TRBD1. The CDR3 totals 15 residues. CDR1 is SGDLS, CDR2 YYNGEE, per germline. The trim removed 0 bases at V and 3 bases at J, leaving 4 bases unmatched. The DNA of the CDR3 is TGTGCCAGCAGCGTAGGGACAGGGGCAATCTACGAGCAGTACTTC. Translating gives CASSVGTGAIYEQYF.

CDR3 nucleotides: TGCGCCAGACCGACGGACTATACGGGCAATCAGCCCCAGCATTTT. Its translation: CARPTDYTGNQPQHF. J is TRBJ1-5 and V is TRBV10-1; no clear D. The V gene's germline CDR1 is WNHNN and CDR2 SYGVQD (reference sequence). V was pared by 9 bases and J by 2 bases, with 17 bases between. The CDR3 length is 15 residues.

The chain links TRBV7-9 to TRBJ1-1; 9 nucleotides align to TRBD1. The CDR3 is made up of 14 amino acids. The V segment lost 4 bases and the J segment 6 bases; nucleotides outside the gene matches: 6. CDR1 and CDR2 from the germline V gene are SEHNR and FQNEAQ (reference sequence). The CDR3 is CASSSRDRDPEAFF. In DNA form, the CDR3 reads TGTGCCAGCAGCTCCCGGGACAGGGATCCTGAAGCTTTCTTT.

V gene TRBV28 combines with J gene TRBJ1-5, with D uncertain. In germline, CDR1 is MDHEN, CDR2 SYDVKM. The CDR3 totals 14 residues. V was trimmed by 5 bases and J by 1 base, leaving 9 bases between them. The CDR3 nucleotides are TGTGCCAGCAGTCCCGAATTGAGCAATCAGCCCCAGCATTTT. Protein sequence: CASSPELSNQPQHF. The full variable domain, in which reference TRBV28 and TRBJ1-5 provide the parts outside the CDR3, is DVKVTQSSRYLVKRTGEKVFLECVQDMDHENMFWYRQDPGLGLRLIYFSYDVKMKEKGDIPEGYSVSREKKERFSLILESASTNQTSMYLCASSPELSNQPQHFGDGTRLSIL.

This chain connects TRBV5-4 to TRBJ2-5; weak D call: TRBD2 (5 bases). This CDR3 has 14 amino acids. The V and J ends lost 5 bases and 5 bases respectively, with 16 bases between them. CDR1 and CDR2 from the germline V gene are SGHNT and YYREEE (reference sequence). CDR3 amino acids: CASSREPGEETQYF. CDR3 DNA: TGTGCCAGCAGTAGGGAGCCCGGGGAGGAGACCCAGTACTTC. Supplemented by reference TRBV5-4 and TRBJ2-5, the full variable domain reads ETGVTQSPTHLIKTRGQQVTLRCSSQSGHNTVSWYQQALGQGPQFIFQYYREEENGRGNFPPRFSGLQFPNYSSELNVNALELDDSALYLCASSREPGEETQYFGPGTRLLVL.